These 28 T cell receptor beta chains were sequenced from one sample in a study of blood T cell repertoires in COVID-19. Method: immunoSEQ multiplex PCR; TCRdb's copy keeps in-frame clones and lacks some. In the table there are 150,000 to 200,000 clones, more than 75% of which are singletons. Sequencing was performed on PBMCs or T cells enriched from blood (not recorded which). The receptors were gathered from a woman aged 50 to 60 with acute COVID-19.

This clone turned up a few times. The CDR3 DNA reads as TGTGCCAGCAGCCCAGGATACTATGGCTACACCTTC. Encoded protein: CASSPGYYGYTF. The J gene is TRBJ1-2, the V gene TRBV28; D is uncertain. Germline lookup yields CDR1 MDHEN and CDR2 SYDVKM. The CDR3 has 12 amino acids. V gave up 6 bases and J gave up 3 bases, with 8 bases separating them.

The V call is TRBV30, the J call TRBJ1-2; no clear D gene. CDR1 is GTSNPN, CDR2 SVGIG, per germline (reference sequence). This CDR3 spans 14 amino acids. V lost 0 bases to trimming and J lost 6 bases, with 14 bases between them. The CDR3 is CAWSVSSGGDGYTF. DNA for the CDR3: TGTGCCTGGAGTGTCTCGTCGGGAGGAGATGGCTACACCTTC.

The rearrangement uses TRBV5-1 and TRBJ1-2; no clear D gene. Germline-derived CDR1 and CDR2 are SGHRS and YFSETQ. Trimming took off 6 bases at V and 0 bases at J, with 9 bases between the two ends. CDR3 length: 13 amino acids. The CDR3 DNA reads as TGCGCCAGCACCTTTTCGTCTAACTATGGCTACACCTTC. Translating gives CASTFSSNYGYTF.

The chain employs TRBV27 and TRBJ2-5; perhaps TRBD1 as D (6 bases). CDR1 is MNHEY, CDR2 SMNVEV, per germline (reference sequence). This CDR3 is built from 16 residues. Trimming took off 5 bases at V and 2 bases at J, with 18 bases between the two ends. The CDR3 DNA reads as TGTGCCAGCAGTCCCGCGCCGGGACACTCGCAAGAGACCCAGTACTTC. It yields the protein CASSPAPGHSQETQYF.

The gene calls are TRBV20-1 and TRBJ2-1, with TRBD1 matching over 9 bases. Germline V gives CDR1 DFQATT, CDR2 SNEGSKA (reference sequence). V lost 3 bases, J lost 7 bases, and 10 bases stayed unmatched. The CDR3 contains 15 residues. The CDR3 DNA follows: TGCAGTGCTAGTTACTGGGACAGGGCGCAAAATGAGCAGTTCTTC. It specifies CSASYWDRAQNEQFF.

This chain connects TRBV5-1 to TRBJ2-3; 7 bases match TRBD2. V lost 0 bases and J lost 1; bases outside the gene matches: 5. CDR3 length equals 16 residues. Germline CDR1 is SGHRS and CDR2 is YFSETQ. The DNA of the CDR3 is TGCGCCAGCAGCTTGGGTCCTGCGGGGGGCACAGATACGCAGTATTTT. It specifies CASSLGPAGGTDTQYF.

This clone was picked up a small number of times. V is TRBV28 and J is TRBJ1-1; a possible D gene is TRBD1 (5 bases). Trimming stripped 6 bases from V and 1 base from J, with 12 bases between. The germline V gene encodes CDR1 MDHEN and CDR2 SYDVKM. The CDR3 is 14 amino acids. This chain's CDR3 is CASSARGENTEAFF. DNA of the CDR3: TGTGCCAGCAGCGCCCGGGGGGAGAACACTGAAGCTTTCTTT. Complete variable domain (other parts from reference TRBV28 and TRBJ1-1): DVKVTQSSRYLVKRTGEKVFLECVQDMDHENMFWYRQDPGLGLRLIYFSYDVKMKEKGDIPEGYSVSREKKERFSLILESASTNQTSMYLCASSARGENTEAFFGQGTRLTVV.

The chain links TRBV5-8 to TRBJ1-2; unclear D gene. The germline V gene has CDR1 SGHTS and CDR2 YDEGEE. Trimming removed 4 bases at V and 7 bases at J, with 14 bases between. The CDR3 loop spans 13 amino acids. The CDR3 loop is CASSTESRFGYTF. In nucleotides, the CDR3 is TGTGCCAGCAGCACAGAGTCCAGGTTTGGCTACACCTTC.

The rearrangement uses TRBV4-3 and TRBJ1-1, with a possible D match to TRBD1 (5 bases). Per the germline V gene, CDR1 is LGHNA and CDR2 is YSLEER. Between the trimmed V and J ends, which lost 5 bases and 4 bases, there was a span of 5 bases. CDR3 size: 11 residues. Here the CDR3 reads CASSRGTEAFF. The CDR3, as DNA: TGCGCCAGCAGCAGGGGCACTGAAGCTTTCTTT.

This clone appeared many times. This rearrangement joins TRBV6-5 to TRBJ1-2; D possibly corresponds to TRBD1 (6 bases). V lost 8 bases to trimming and J lost 6 bases, with 22 bases between them. This CDR3 has 15 amino acids. Per the germline V gene, CDR1 is MNHEY and CDR2 is SVGAGI. The DNA for the CDR3 is TGTGCCAGCCGCCGGGGGGCAGGTTCGGGGAATGGCTACACCTTC. Translating it yields CASRRGAGSGNGYTF.

Only a few counts were recorded for this clone. The chain joins TRBV7-3 to TRBJ2-3; tentatively, D is TRBD1 (5 bases). This CDR3 is built from 16 residues. Germline loops: CDR1 SGHTA, CDR2 FQGTGA. Trimming took 5 bases from V and 4 from J, leaving 19 bases between them. CDR3 bases: TGTGCCAGCAGCGCCCAACCAGGGTTAGGGGCAGATACGCAGTATTTT. The encoded protein is CASSAQPGLGADTQYF.

CDR3 in DNA: TGTGCCAGCAGTCCGGGACAGGGAACCTACGAGCAGTACGTC. Protein product: CASSPGQGTYEQYV. The rearrangement joins TRBV6-5 to TRBJ2-7; 9 positions agree with TRBD1. The CDR3 totals 14 residues. Germline values: CDR1 MNHEY, CDR2 SVGAGI. V was clipped by 5 bases and J by 2 bases; unmatched bases: 4.

This clone has more than one count but fewer than ten. The rearrangement links TRBV6-2 or TRBV6-3 to TRBJ2-2; D remains ambiguous. V lost 5 bases, J lost 1 base, and 14 bases lay in between. CDR1 and CDR2 from the germline V gene are MNHEY and SVGEGT. This CDR3 contains 16 residues. CDR3 sequence (DNA): TGTGCCAGCAGTCAACATCTTCCGGGGAACACCGGGGAGCTGTTTTTT. Its protein product is CASSQHLPGNTGELFF.

On this clone itself: A much larger clone lies a single base off, so this may be a read error. V is TRBV7-9 and J is TRBJ1-3; no clear D gene. In germline, CDR1 is SEHNR, CDR2 FQNEAQ (reference sequence). The V end lost 5 bases, the J end lost 4 bases, and 3 bases lay between the germline ends. This CDR3 comprises 11 residues. The DNA of the CDR3 is TGTGCCAGCAGCCAGGGAAACACCATATATTTT. It is translated as CASSQGNTIYF. The full variable domain, rest sourced from reference TRBV7-9 and TRBJ1-3, is DTGVSQNPRHKITKRGQNVTFRCDPISEHNRLYWYRQTLGQGPEFLTYFQNEAQLEKSRLLSDRFSAERPKGSFSTLEIQRTEQGDSAMYLCASSQGNTIYFGEGSWLTVV.

This clone showed up just once. This sequence joins TRBV2 and TRBJ1-1; a possible D gene is TRBD1 (6 bases). Germline V gives CDR1 SNHLY, CDR2 FYNNEI. The CDR3 extends over 14 amino acids. V lost 8 bases and J lost 0, with 13 bases in between. The DNA for the CDR3 is TGTGCCAGCTATCTACAGGGCGTGAACACTGAAGCTTTCTTT. It encodes CASYLQGVNTEAFF.

This clone came up once. V and J are TRBV13 and TRBJ1-3; perhaps TRBD1 as D (6 bases). Trimming cost V 2 bases and J 7 bases, with 12 bases left between them. Germline assignment: CDR1 PRHDT and CDR2 FYEKMQ (reference sequence). The CDR3 is made up of 14 amino acids. CDR3 DNA sequence: TGTGCCAGCAGCTTACGGGGGGCGTCGAACACCATATATTTT. It encodes CASSLRGASNTIYF.

The chain links TRBV24-1 to TRBJ1-5; 7 nucleotides align to TRBD1. With V trimmed by 9 bases and J by 5 bases, 9 bases remained unmatched. Looked up from germline, CDR1 is KGHDR and CDR2 is SFDVKD. CDR3 length: 14 residues. The CDR3 loop reads CATATGVGDQPQHF. The CDR3 region has the DNA TGTGCCACCGCCACAGGGGTGGGGGATCAGCCCCAGCATTTT.

This clone was detected a few times. The chain recombines TRBV29-1 with TRBJ1-2; 11 nucleotides match TRBD1. The CDR3 has 14 amino acids. Trimming removed 0 bases from V and 4 bases from J; junction bases left unmatched: 1. CDR1 and CDR2 (germline): SQVTM, ANQGSEA. The CDR3 nucleotides are TGCAGCGTTGAAGAGGGGACAGGGGGCTATGGCTACACCTTC. This codes for CSVEEGTGGYGYTF.

The chain carries TRBV9 and TRBJ1-5; D may be TRBD1 (5 bases). The germline CDR1 and CDR2 sequences are SGDLS and YYNGEE. The CDR3 loop spans 13 amino acids. The germline V and J ends were trimmed by 5 bases and 6 bases, with 12 bases remaining between them. The CDR3 here is CASSAGEGQPQHF. The CDR3 DNA reads as TGTGCCAGCAGTGCGGGGGAGGGTCAGCCCCAGCATTTT.

J is TRBJ2-2 and V is TRBV21-1; the D call in the table, TRBD1, was not verified against the DNA. TRBV21-1 counts as a pseudogene. This CDR3 region has 15 residues. CDR3 sequence reads: CASSKGDRGYGELFF. DNA for the CDR3: TGTGCCAGCAGCAAAGGTGACAGGGGATACGGGGAGCTGTTTTTT.

CDR3 loop: CASSRLAGAGNEQFF. The CDR3 nucleotides read TGTGCCAGCAGCCGACTAGCGGGGGCTGGGAATGAGCAGTTCTTC. The chain has TRBV6-2 or TRBV6-3 and TRBJ2-1; 12 bases are a match to TRBD2. V shed 6 bases and J 7 bases; nucleotides not matched to a gene: 7. Germline V gene sequence: CDR1 MNHEY, CDR2 SVGEGT. The CDR3 has 15 residues.

This clone appeared a few times. The chain joins TRBV7-9 to TRBJ2-3, with TRBD1 matching over 9 bases. This CDR3 comprises 16 residues. From germline, CDR1 is SEHNR and CDR2 FQNEAQ (reference sequence). The junction had 4 bases not matched to a gene; V was cut back by 0 bases and J by 3 bases. The DNA for the CDR3 is TGTGCCAGCAGCTTAGCGGTTGGACAGGGGACAGATACGCAGTATTTT. Translation gives CASSLAVGQGTDTQYF.

This clone appeared a single time. The CDR3: CASRAWTGGEYGYTF. The CDR3 DNA reads TGTGCCAGCAGAGCATGGACAGGGGGGGAATATGGCTACACCTTC. V is TRBV28 and J is TRBJ1-2; 10 bases are a match to TRBD1. The CDR3 is 15 amino acids. After removal of 6 bases from V and 5 bases from J, the junction contained 9 bases not matched to a gene. Looked up from germline, CDR1 is MDHEN and CDR2 is SYDVKM.

The V gene is TRBV6-2 or TRBV6-3, the J gene TRBJ1-6; TRBD1 matches 7 bases. The V gene's germline CDR1 is MNHEY and CDR2 SVGEGT. With V trimmed by 2 bases and J by 0 bases, 10 bases remained unmatched. The CDR3 sequence is 19 residues long. CDR3 residues: CASSYPNRGGSSYNSPLHF. For the CDR3, the DNA is TGTGCCAGCAGTTACCCCAACAGGGGTGGGAGCTCCTATAATTCACCCCTCCACTTT.

The rearrangement links TRBV24-1 to TRBJ2-2, with TRBD2 as a possible D gene (6 bases). Trimming shortened V by 4 bases and J by 8 bases, and 10 bases separated the two germline ends. Germline V gene sequence: CDR1 KGHDR, CDR2 SFDVKD. There are 13 residues in the CDR3. The CDR3 bases are TGTGCCACCAGTGAGCGGGGCGGTGGGGAGCTGTTTTTT. Its protein product is CATSERGGGELFF.

This clone was counted many times. J is TRBJ1-2 and V is TRBV6-5; D is possibly TRBD1 (6 bases). Per the germline V gene, CDR1 is MNHEY and CDR2 is SVGAGI. The CDR3 is made up of 16 amino acids. V was pared by 0 bases and J by 2 bases, with 13 bases between. The chain's CDR3 is CASSYSIGGANYGYTF. CDR3 nucleotides: TGTGCCAGCAGTTACTCGATAGGGGGGGCGAACTATGGCTACACCTTC.

The rearrangement links TRBV7-9 to TRBJ1-1; possible D gene TRBD1, 5 bases. This CDR3 spans 12 amino acids. V shed 7 bases and J shed 5 bases, with 11 bases lying between them. The germline gives CDR1 SEHNR, CDR2 FQNEAQ (reference sequence). The CDR3 nucleotides are TGTGCCAGCACCCTGGGGGGGACTGAAGCTTTCTTT. Translated: CASTLGGTEAFF.

The sample holds one count of this clone. The chain joins TRBV28 to TRBJ1-1, with D hard to call. There are 13 residues in the CDR3. The germline gives CDR1 MDHEN, CDR2 SYDVKM. Deletions cut 3 bases from V and 11 bases from J, with 16 bases between. The CDR3 sequence: CASSFGEPREAFF. The CDR3, as DNA: TGTGCCAGCAGTTTCGGCGAACCGAGGGAGGCTTTCTTT. The complete variable domain, with remaining parts taken from reference TRBV28 and TRBJ1-1, reads DVKVTQSSRYLVKRTGEKVFLECVQDMDHENMFWYRQDPGLGLRLIYFSYDVKMKEKGDIPEGYSVSREKKERFSLILESASTNQTSMYLCASSFGEPREAFFGQGTRLTVV.